Sequencing of this T cell receptor beta chain was carried out in a study of cytomegalovirus exposure and HLA in healthy donors (dated by TCRdb to the late 2010s). Background for the entire study: According to a later analysis, the roughly 120 validation repertoires were produced on the same platform as the approximately 620 repertoires of the first cohort. Besides the first cohort of 550 to 750 subjects, a separate validation cohort made up of over a hundred different subjects was used. The aim of the study was to test whether cataloging public T cell receptors could identify signatures of past pathogen exposure. To predict cytomegalovirus infection status, the study combined high-throughput TCR immunosequencing, statistical association of individual TCRs with disease status, and machine learning. Broader findings and caveats from the paper: In a later analysis, TCRs clustered in the first cohort were found to also tend to co-occur in the approximately 120 validation repertoires, with 94% of cluster scores above 0. In both the original and validation cohorts, the classifier was reported to diagnose cytomegalovirus status with high specificity and sensitivity. In vitro tests confirmed that a few of the cytomegalovirus-associated TCR beta chains recognize cytomegalovirus antigens. The study gave a list of around 170 TCR beta chains associated with cytomegalovirus. Across donors, most TCR sequences were observed very rarely, whereas some public TCRs were present in many individuals. A later analysis lacked HLA typing for the validation cohort, so it scored co-occurrence in that cohort across all 130 or so repertoires. According to the authors, the approach could potentially be generalized to other disease states and immunological phenotypes.

Relative to germline, V is 1 base shorter and J is 5 bases shorter, with 11 bases between their ends. The CDR3, from cysteine to phenylalanine, totals 14 residues. Only the CDR3 region is kept as DNA, spanning 42 bases read in frame from base 1. From the germline V gene, CDR1 is MGHRA and CDR2 is YSYEKL. The library was obtained by the immunoSEQ multiplex PCR assay. As for how the authors treated the data: To diagnose cytomegalovirus status from the catalog of TCR beta chain sequences, a statistical classification framework was built. This is the immuneACCESS table as TCRdb keeps it, with only in-frame sequences that have V and J called. A part of the clones is gone; compared with another copy, unresolved V genes explain less than half, and the rest is unexplained. That table furnishes V, J and clone size, whereas the DNA furnished D and trimming. For this sample there are tens of thousands of clones; 80% to 90% appear just once. The ten largest account for 3% to 4.5% of the sample.

As for this clone: Its antigen is currently not known. Base-call qualities are not available, and no considerably larger clone is one nucleotide away.

The donors were included in the validation cohort of 100 to 150 subjects, a group kept apart from the roughly 610-subject first cohort. Input material: PBMCs. The rearranged chain carries TRBV4-1 and TRBJ2-5; TRBD2 is possibly the D segment (5 matching bases). This receptor was obtained from a woman younger than 30 in good health and CMV-seropositive. The DNA is as follows: TGCGCCAGCAGCCAAGTTTCGGAGCGGGAGACCCAGTACTTC. Its protein reads: CASSQVSERETQYF.